One and the same sample provided the 28 T cell receptor beta chains below, sequenced in a study of persistence of HIV-infected CD4 T cells. Cells were stimulated nonspecifically with anti-CD3/anti-CD28 magnetic beads. CD4+ T cells upregulating both CD40 ligand and CD69 were sorted as responding cells. Sequencing used immunoSEQ version 4 in survey mode. Sequencing was performed with immunoSEQ multiplex PCR; in TCRdb, only in-frame clones are kept and a portion is missing. Of under 50,000 clones listed, more than 80% are singletons. Which antigens these TCRs recognize remains unknown. This specimen was CD4+ T cells sorted from PBMCs after 18-hour stimulation, taken from a patient who received antiretroviral therapy. The receptors come from an adult woman with HIV who was CMV-seropositive.

This clone was detected only a few times. This chain joins TRBV12-3 or TRBV12-4 and TRBJ1-2; D gene unclear. V was pared by 0 bases and J by 8 bases, with 10 bases between. This CDR3 is built from 13 residues. The CDR3 nucleotides are TGTGCCAGCAGTTTAGCAGCGCGACGCGGCTACACCTTC. Protein product: CASSLAARRGYTF.

Points on this clone: It is unclear where the CDR3 begins or ends on the DNA, so no DNA is shown, and the CDR3 is as TCRdb lists it. The gene calls are TRBV24-1 and TRBJ2-5; the D call of TRBD2 is as the table states it, not checked on the DNA. CDR1 is KGHDR and CDR2 is SFDVKD in the germline V gene. 15 amino acids form the CDR3, both terminal residues included. Here the CDR3 reads CATSTSGVSQETQYF.

The rearrangement uses TRBV25-1 and TRBJ2-7; 8 nucleotides agree with TRBD1. The CDR3 is made up of 15 amino acids. Germline-derived CDR1 and CDR2 are MGHDK and SYGVNS. The junction had 14 bases not matched to a gene; V was cut back by 8 bases and J by 5 bases. The CDR3 sequence: CASGRVLTGADEQYF. CDR3 sequence (DNA): TGTGCCAGCGGTAGGGTCTTGACAGGGGCGGACGAGCAGTACTTC.

This rearrangement joins TRBV7-2 to TRBJ2-2; no reliable D call. Between the trimmed V and J ends, which lost 6 bases and 0 bases, there was a span of 14 bases. The germline V gene has CDR1 SGHTA and CDR2 FQGNSA. The CDR3 runs 16 residues. The CDR3 region has the DNA TGTGCCAGCAGTTACGTACGGAGTCCGAACACCGGGGAGCTGTTTTTT. This codes for CASSYVRSPNTGELFF.

This clone was picked up a small number of times. This chain joins TRBV7-9 and TRBJ1-6; a weak D match, TRBD1 (5 bases). Germline values: CDR1 SEHNR, CDR2 FQNEAQ (reference sequence). V lost 3 bases and J 7 bases, leaving 13 bases between the germline ends. The CDR3 consists of 15 residues. CDR3 coding DNA: TGTGCCAGCAGCTTGGGGACCGCTGGGAATTCACCCCTCCACTTT. This encodes CASSLGTAGNSPLHF. The full variable domain, rest sourced from reference TRBV7-9 and TRBJ1-6, is DTGVSQNPRHKITKRGQNVTFRCDPISEHNRLYWYRQTLGQGPEFLTYFQNEAQLEKSRLLSDRFSAERPKGSFSTLEIQRTEQGDSAMYLCASSLGTAGNSPLHFGNGTRLTVT.

The rearrangement joins TRBV5-1 to TRBJ1-5; the D is unclear. Trimming took 4 bases from V and 0 from J, leaving 11 bases between them. Germline CDR1 and CDR2: SGHRS and YFSETQ. CDR3 size: 15 residues. The CDR3 reads CASSPDSTSNQPQHF. As DNA, the CDR3 is TGCGCCAGCAGCCCGGACTCTACTAGCAATCAGCCCCAGCATTTT.

This chain connects TRBV6-2 or TRBV6-3 to TRBJ2-7, with D possibly TRBD1 on 5 matching bases. V shed 6 bases and J shed 2 bases, with 14 bases lying between them. In germline, CDR1 is MNHEY, CDR2 SVGEGT. The CDR3 is 14 amino acids. This CDR3 is CASSDVRAAYEQYF. Written as DNA, the CDR3 is TGTGCCAGCAGCGACGTCAGGGCCGCCTACGAGCAGTACTTC.

The gene calls are TRBV27 and TRBJ2-7; D gene ambiguous. CDR3 length: 12 amino acids. Germline V gene sequence: CDR1 MNHEY, CDR2 SMNVEV (reference sequence). Between the trimmed V and J ends, which lost 5 bases and 8 bases, there was a span of 13 bases. In DNA, the CDR3 is TGTGCCAGCAGTGCGTACGGTGCCAAGCAGTACTTC. This translates into CASSAYGAKQYF.

This clone appeared a single time. This chain links TRBV2 with TRBJ2-7, with D hard to call. The germline V gene encodes CDR1 SNHLY and CDR2 FYNNEI. The CDR3 sequence is 12 residues long. Trimming cost V 4 bases and J 5 bases, with 9 bases left between them. CDR3 in DNA: TGTGCCAGCAGTGTAGGTGGTAACGAGCAGTACTTC. Protein sequence: CASSVGGNEQYF.

The chain employs TRBV7-9 and TRBJ1-1; D ambiguous. Germline V lookup: CDR1 SEHNR, CDR2 FQNEAQ (reference sequence). V lost 1 base to trimming and J lost 3 bases, with 9 bases between them. The CDR3 is 14 amino acids. CDR3 region: CASSLDGGDTEAFF. CDR3 bases: TGTGCCAGCAGCTTAGATGGTGGGGACACTGAAGCTTTCTTT.

The rearrangement links TRBV29-1 to TRBJ1-1, with TRBD1 as a possible D gene (6 bases). Per the germline V gene, CDR1 is SQVTM and CDR2 is ANQGSEA. This CDR3 has 14 residues. V was pared by 7 bases and J by 5 bases, with 20 bases between. CDR3 in amino acids: CSGEGQTPRTEAFF. The CDR3 DNA reads as TGCAGCGGCGAAGGACAGACCCCGAGGACTGAAGCTTTCTTT.

The CDR3 region is CASWRTGNYEQYF. In DNA, the CDR3 is TGTGCCAGCTGGCGGACAGGGAACTACGAGCAGTACTTC. The V gene is TRBV28, the J gene TRBJ2-7; 8 bases are a match to TRBD1. The germline gives CDR1 MDHEN, CDR2 SYDVKM. V was clipped by 8 bases and J by 3 bases; unmatched bases: 6. The CDR3 runs to 13 residues.

The gene calls are TRBV2 and TRBJ2-7; 9 bases match TRBD1. CDR1 is SNHLY, CDR2 FYNNEI, per germline. The CDR3 runs to 15 residues. With 5 bases clipped from V and 6 bases from J, the junction kept 11 bases outside the gene matches. In DNA form, the CDR3 reads TGTGCCAGCAGTCTACACGGGACAGGGAGCGGCGAGCAGTACTTC. Translated: CASSLHGTGSGEQYF.

The V and J genes are TRBV5-1 and TRBJ2-6; D is undetermined. With 1 base removed from V and 1 base from J, the gap between germline ends came to 9 bases. Per the germline V gene, CDR1 is SGHRS and CDR2 is YFSETQ. This CDR3 is built from 16 residues. The CDR3 sequence is CASSLQAGSGANVLTF. CDR3 DNA sequence: TGCGCCAGCAGCTTGCAGGCAGGATCTGGGGCCAACGTCCTGACTTTC.

V usage is TRBV28 and J usage is TRBJ2-7, with D possibly matching TRBD2 (7 bases). The germline V gene has CDR1 MDHEN and CDR2 SYDVKM. V was clipped by 0 bases and J by 5 bases, with 14 bases between them. The CDR3 has 15 amino acids. For the CDR3, the DNA is TGTGCCAGCAGTTTATGGGCTGGGGGGGGCAACGAGCAGTACTTC. It is translated as CASSLWAGGGNEQYF.

DNA for the CDR3: TGTGCCAGCAGCATCGGGGGGTTCCGGACAGACCGTAACTATGGCTACACCTTC. Its protein product is CASSIGGFRTDRNYGYTF. V gene TRBV21-1 combines with J gene TRBJ1-2. TRBV21-1 is recorded as a pseudogene. The CDR3 spans 18 residues.

The chain combines TRBV15 with TRBJ2-5; 7 bases match TRBD1. The junction had 3 bases not matched to a gene; V was cut back by 1 base and J by 4 bases. This CDR3 region has 14 residues. Germline lookup yields CDR1 LNHNV and CDR2 YYDKDF (reference sequence). CDR3 bases: TGTGCCACCAGCAGAGTAGGGGGCATAGAGACCCAGTACTTC. Residues: CATSRVGGIETQYF.

The chain uses TRBV18 and TRBJ2-6; either TRBD1 or TRBD2 may supply D (5 bases each). The CDR3 totals 14 residues. V lost 4 bases and J 2 bases, leaving 6 bases between the germline ends. Germline V gives CDR1 KGHSH, CDR2 LQKENI. CDR3 sequence reads: CASSRGAGANVLTF. The CDR3 DNA reads TGTGCCAGCTCACGAGGGGCTGGGGCCAACGTCCTGACTTTC.

The rearrangement joins TRBV27 to TRBJ1-4; D perhaps matches TRBD1 (5 bases). The CDR3 spans 13 residues. The germline V gene has CDR1 MNHEY and CDR2 SMNVEV (reference sequence). V was trimmed by 7 bases and J by 4 bases, leaving 10 bases between them. For the CDR3, the DNA is TGTGCCAGCATGTCAGGGCGTAATGAAAAACTGTTTTTT. Encoded protein: CASMSGRNEKLFF. The whole variable domain, filled in from reference TRBV27 and TRBJ1-4, reads EAQVTQNPRYLITVTGKKLTVTCSQNMNHEYMSWYRQDPGLGLRQIYYSMNVEVTDKGDVPEGYKVSRKEKRNFPLILESPSPNQTSLYFCASMSGRNEKLFFGSGTQLSVL.

This rearrangement joins TRBV7-8 to TRBJ2-7; D is ambiguous. Trimming left V 5 bases short and J 6 bases short, with 11 bases between. CDR3 size: 12 residues. Germline V gene lookup returns CDR1 SGHVS and CDR2 FQNEAQ. CDR3 sequence: CASSPDGREQYF. The CDR3 DNA reads TGTGCCAGCAGCCCGGACGGACGCGAGCAGTACTTC. Combining the CDR3 with reference TRBV7-8 and TRBJ2-7 gives the whole variable domain GAGVSQSPRYKVAKRGQDVALRCDPISGHVSLFWYQQALGQGPEFLTYFQNEAQLDKSGLPSDRFFAERPEGSVSTLKIQRTQQEDSAVYLCASSPDGREQYFGPGTRLTVT.

This chain uses TRBV7-9 with TRBJ1-2; tentatively, D is TRBD1 (5 bases). From germline, CDR1 is SEHNR and CDR2 FQNEAQ (reference sequence). V lost 1 base to trimming and J lost 4 bases, with 7 bases between them. The CDR3 has 13 amino acids. The CDR3 is CASSLGGSYGYTF. In DNA form, the CDR3 reads TGTGCCAGCAGCTTAGGGGGGTCCTATGGCTACACCTTC.

The chain has TRBV10-3 and TRBJ2-7, with D unclear. Germline V CDR1 and CDR2: ENHRY, SYGVKD. This CDR3 has 11 amino acids. V was trimmed by 4 bases and J by 1 base, leaving 2 bases between them. This CDR3 reads CAISGSYEQYF. The CDR3 nucleotides read TGTGCCATCAGTGGGTCCTACGAGCAGTACTTC.

Notes on this clone: One junction end does not reproduce the germline sequence, and a read error may be involved. The rearrangement uses TRBV4-3 and TRBJ2-7; D might be TRBD1 (6 bases). CDR3 length equals 15 residues. Per germline, CDR1 LGHNA and CDR2 YSLEER. CDR3 DNA: TGCGCCAGCAGCCAAGGGGCAGGGGTCTCCTCCGAGCAGTACTTC. Its protein product is CASSQGAGVSSEQYF.

This sequence joins TRBV7-2 and TRBJ1-2; 8 nucleotides align to TRBD1. V lost 5 bases and J lost 4; bases outside the gene matches: 9. The germline V gene has CDR1 SGHTA and CDR2 FQGNSA. This CDR3 contains 15 residues. CDR3: CASSKGAGGGYGYTF. CDR3 coding DNA: TGTGCCAGCAGCAAGGGGGCAGGGGGCGGCTATGGCTACACCTTC.

The sample holds a few counts of this clone. CDR3 sequence (DNA): TGTGCCAGCGGAAAAGGGAACACTGAAGCTTTCTTT. Protein product: CASGKGNTEAFF. The rearrangement links TRBV2 to TRBJ1-1, with unresolved D. The germline V and J ends were trimmed by 8 bases and 1 base, with 8 bases remaining between them. The CDR3 runs to 12 residues. Germline V gene data show CDR1 as SNHLY and CDR2 as FYNNEI.

This clone was seen only a few times. The chain couples TRBV7-9 to TRBJ1-6; tentative D call: TRBD1 (5 bases). Deletions cut 3 bases from V and 9 bases from J, with 12 bases between. The CDR3 is 14 amino acids. Germline CDR1 SEHNR, CDR2 FQNEAQ (reference sequence). The DNA of the CDR3 is TGTGCCAGCAGCTTGACCACAGGCCGTTCACCCCTCCACTTT. Its protein product is CASSLTTGRSPLHF.

The genes are TRBV2 and TRBJ1-5; perhaps TRBD1 as D (6 bases). Trimming left V 5 bases short and J 0 bases short, with 8 bases between. The germline CDR1 and CDR2 sequences are SNHLY and FYNNEI. This CDR3 region has 14 residues. CDR3 loop: CASSRDTSNQPQHF. The CDR3 bases are TGTGCCAGCAGTCGGGACACTAGCAATCAGCCCCAGCATTTT.

This chain joins TRBV24-1 and TRBJ2-1; D is perhaps TRBD2 (5 bases). The CDR3 is 12 residues long. V lost 7 bases to trimming and J lost 3 bases, with 6 bases between them. Germline loops: CDR1 KGHDR, CDR2 SFDVKD. The CDR3 bases are TGTGCCACCAGGGGAGTCTACAATGAGCAGTTCTTC. Protein: CATRGVYNEQFF.